This T cell receptor (beta chain) is from a study of blood T cell repertoires in COVID-19. Study at large: Acute-phase and convalescent COVID-19 samples originated in the United States, Italy and Spain. Nucleic acid was either cDNA or gDNA, and it came from T cells, B-cell-depleted T cells, or PBMCs.

Per the original data handling: Reference gene primer amplification yielded estimated nucleated cell counts. Some clones are missing from TCRdb's copy, which holds only in-frame ones; the method was immunoSEQ multiplex PCR. V and J calls and clone size come straight from that table; D and trimming were deduced from the DNA. The sample contains 15,000 to 20,000 clones, 70% to 90% of which appear only once. The length of the CDR3 is 15 residues. Trimming took 2 bases from V and 2 from J, leaving 11 bases between them. Germline V gene lookup returns CDR1 LGHNA and CDR2 YSLEER. The V gene is TRBV4-3, the J gene TRBJ2-3; weak D call: TRBD2 (6 bases). The clonotype comes from a human donor with active COVID-19. The donor label of this sample is uncertain. The material sequenced was peripheral blood. CDR3 DNA: TGCGCCAGCAGCCAATCCACTAGCTACACAGATACGCAGTATTTT. Its protein product is CASSQSTSYTDTQYF.